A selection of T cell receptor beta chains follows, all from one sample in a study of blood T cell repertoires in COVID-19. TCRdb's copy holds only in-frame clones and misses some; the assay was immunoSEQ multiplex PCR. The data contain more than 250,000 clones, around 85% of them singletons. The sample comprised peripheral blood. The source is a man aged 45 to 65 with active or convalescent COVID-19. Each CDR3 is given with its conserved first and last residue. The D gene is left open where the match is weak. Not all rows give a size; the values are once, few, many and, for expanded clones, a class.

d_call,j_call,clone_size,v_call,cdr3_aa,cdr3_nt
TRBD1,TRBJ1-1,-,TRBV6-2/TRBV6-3,CASSLQGPYTEAFF,TGTGCCAGCAGCCTACAGGGGCCTTACACTGAAGCTTTCTTT
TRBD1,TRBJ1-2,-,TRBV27,CASRPRQGAGAVDGYTF,TGTGCCAGCAGACCCCGACAGGGGGCGGGGGCAGTCGATGGCTACACCTTC
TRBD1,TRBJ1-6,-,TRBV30,CAWSASTGPLGSPLHF,TGTGCCTGGAGTGCTTCGACAGGGCCTTTGGGATCACCCCTCCACTTT
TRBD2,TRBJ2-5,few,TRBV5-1,CASSLTLTSGRIGQETQYF,TGCGCCAGCAGCTTAACTTTGACTAGCGGGAGAATCGGTCAAGAGACCCAGTACTTC
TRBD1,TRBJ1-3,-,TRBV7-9,CASTLQGANTIYF,TGTGCCAGCACCCTCCAGGGGGCAAACACCATATATTTT
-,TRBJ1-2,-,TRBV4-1,CASSQDRQTAYGYTF,TGCGCCAGCAGCCAAGATCGGCAGACAGCCTATGGCTACACCTTC
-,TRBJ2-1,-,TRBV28,CASSFYRQGSNEQFF,TGTGCCAGCAGTTTCTATCGGCAGGGTTCCAATGAGCAGTTCTTC
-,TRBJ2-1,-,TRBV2,CASSVQGYEQFF,TGTGCCAGCAGTGTACAGGGCTATGAGCAGTTCTTC
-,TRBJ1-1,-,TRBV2,CASGQSYQNTEAFF,TGTGCCAGCGGACAGAGTTACCAGAACACTGAAGCTTTCTTT
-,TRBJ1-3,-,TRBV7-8,CASSLFQGNTIYF,TGTGCCAGCAGCTTATTCCAGGGAAACACCATATATTTT
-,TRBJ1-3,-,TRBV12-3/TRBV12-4,CASSSSSGNTIYF,TGTGCCAGCTCCTCCAGCTCTGGAAACACCATATATTTT
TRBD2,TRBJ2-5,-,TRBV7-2,CASSQGTSGSWGETQYF,TGTGCCAGCAGCCAAGGGACTAGCGGGAGCTGGGGGGAGACCCAGTACTTC
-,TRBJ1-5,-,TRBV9,CASSRTADSNQPQHF,TGTGCCAGCAGCAGGACAGCTGATAGCAATCAGCCCCAGCATTTT
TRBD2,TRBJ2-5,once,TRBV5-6,CASSSEGAGSGRGGETQYF,TGTGCCAGCAGCTCTGAGGGGGCCGGTAGCGGGAGAGGTGGAGAGACCCAGTACTTC
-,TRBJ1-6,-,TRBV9,CASSFSFDTGNSPLHF,TGTGCCAGCAGCTTTTCCTTCGACACGGGGAATTCACCCCTCCACTTT
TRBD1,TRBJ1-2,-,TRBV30,CAWSVQGAPGYTF,TGTGCCTGGAGTGTACAGGGGGCTCCTGGCTACACCTTC
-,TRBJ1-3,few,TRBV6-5,CASSIRDKNGNTIYF,TGTGCCAGCAGTATCCGGGACAAAAACGGAAACACCATATATTTT
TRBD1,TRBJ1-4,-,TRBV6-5,CASSAHRDSWEKLFF,TGTGCCAGCAGCGCGCACCGGGACAGTTGGGAAAAACTGTTTTTT
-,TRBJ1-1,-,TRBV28,CASSLGGETEAFF,TGTGCCAGCAGTTTAGGAGGGGAGACTGAAGCTTTCTTT
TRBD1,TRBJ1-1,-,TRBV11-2,CASSLWGTGENTEAFF,TGTGCCAGCAGCTTATGGGGGACAGGAGAGAACACTGAAGCTTTCTTT
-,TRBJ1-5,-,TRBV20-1,CSASTAAEGSYQPQHF,TGCAGTGCTAGTACCGCGGCGGAGGGTTCCTATCAGCCCCAGCATTTT
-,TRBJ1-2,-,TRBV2,CASRPTGGYTF,TGTGCCAGCAGACCTACAGGTGGCTACACCTTC
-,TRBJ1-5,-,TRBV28,CASNAGYSNQPQHF,TGTGCCAGCAACGCAGGGTATAGCAATCAGCCCCAGCATTTT
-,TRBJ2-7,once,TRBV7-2,CASSLAGTEQYF,TGTGCCAGCAGCTTAGCGGGCACCGAGCAGTACTTC
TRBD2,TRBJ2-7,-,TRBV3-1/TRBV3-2,CASSLTGGFLNEQYF,TGTGCCAGCAGCCTAACGGGGGGTTTTCTGAACGAGCAGTACTTC
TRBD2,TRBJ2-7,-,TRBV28,CASRPGTSGGYEQYF,TGTGCCAGCAGACCCGGGACTAGCGGGGGTTACGAGCAGTACTTC
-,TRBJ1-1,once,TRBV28,CASSPPVNTEAFF,TGTGCCAGCAGTCCCCCCGTGAACACTGAAGCTTTCTTT
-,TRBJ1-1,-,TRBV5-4,CASSLGGQRAFF,TGTGCCAGCAGCTTGGGTGGACAACGAGCTTTCTTT
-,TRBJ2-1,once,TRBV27,CASSLHLPGTPGGDNEQFF,TGTGCCAGCAGTCTACACCTTCCCGGGACACCGGGTGGAGACAATGAGCAGTTCTTC
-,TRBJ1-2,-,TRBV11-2,CASSLRGGMGYYGYTF,TGTGCCAGCAGCTTACGGGGCGGGATGGGGTACTATGGCTACACCTTC
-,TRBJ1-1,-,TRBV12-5,CASGLQENTEAFF,TGTGCTAGTGGTTTACAGGAGAACACTGAAGCTTTCTTT
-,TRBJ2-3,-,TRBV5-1,CASSPVGGNTDTQYF,TGCGCCAGCAGCCCGGTTGGCGGGAACACAGATACGCAGTATTTT
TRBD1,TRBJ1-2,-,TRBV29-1,CSVSRGPNYGYTF,TGCAGCGTGTCCAGGGGGCCGAACTATGGCTACACCTTC
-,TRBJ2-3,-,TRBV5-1,CASSGQSTDTQYF,TGCGCCAGCAGCGGACAAAGCACAGATACGCAGTATTTT
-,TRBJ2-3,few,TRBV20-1,CSVGRGHTQYF,TGCAGTGTAGGCAGGGGACATACGCAGTATTTT
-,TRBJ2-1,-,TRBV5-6,CASSWENEQFF,TGTGCCAGCAGCTGGGAGAATGAGCAGTTCTTC
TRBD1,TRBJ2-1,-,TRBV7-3,CASSRGTEYNEQFF,TGTGCCAGCAGCAGGGGGACAGAGTACAATGAGCAGTTCTTC
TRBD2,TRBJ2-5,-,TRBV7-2,CASSNGLAGVETQYF,TGTGCCAGCAGCAACGGACTAGCGGGAGTGGAGACCCAGTACTTC
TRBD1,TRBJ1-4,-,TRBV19,CASSPAQGASLEKLFF,TGTGCCAGTAGTCCGGCACAGGGGGCTTCTTTGGAAAAACTGTTTTTT
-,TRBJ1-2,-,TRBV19,CASSLPTLGYTF,TGTGCCAGTAGCCTGCCTACTTTGGGCTACACCTTC
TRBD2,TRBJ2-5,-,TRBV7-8,CASSLARGAGETQYF,TGTGCCAGCAGCTTAGCGCGGGGGGCGGGGGAGACCCAGTACTTC
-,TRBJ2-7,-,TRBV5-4,CASSLRDEQYF,TGTGCCAGCAGTCTTCGGGACGAGCAGTACTTC
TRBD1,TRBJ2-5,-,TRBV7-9,CASSLGARGLGETQYF,TGTGCCAGCAGCCTAGGTGCAAGGGGGCTGGGGGAGACCCAGTACTTC
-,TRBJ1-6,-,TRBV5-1,CASSLASGESPLHF,TGCGCCAGCAGCTTGGCCTCGGGGGAGTCACCCCTCCACTTT
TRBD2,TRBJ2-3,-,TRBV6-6,CASGASGRGPTDTQYF,TGTGCCAGCGGGGCTAGCGGGAGGGGCCCCACAGATACGCAGTATTTT
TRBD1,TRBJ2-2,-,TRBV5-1,CASSLRFSDRGHYTGELFF,TGCGCCAGCAGCTTGAGGTTTTCCGACAGGGGACATTACACCGGGGAGCTGTTTTTT
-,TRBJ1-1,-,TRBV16,CASSHPYGGMNTEAFF,TGTGCCAGCAGCCATCCCTATGGGGGGATGAACACTGAAGCTTTCTTT
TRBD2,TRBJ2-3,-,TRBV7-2,CASSLAEGLAGGRGDTQYF,TGTGCCAGCAGCTTAGCGGAGGGACTAGCGGGAGGCCGGGGGGATACGCAGTATTTT
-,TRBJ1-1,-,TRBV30,CAWSRTWRGQLSEAFF,TGTGCCTGGAGTAGAACTTGGCGGGGCCAACTCTCTGAAGCTTTCTTT
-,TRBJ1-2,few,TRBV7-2,CASSFGGGYTF,TGTGCCAGCAGCTTCGGGGGAGGCTACACCTTC
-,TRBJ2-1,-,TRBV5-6,CASSLDTSYNEQFF,TGTGCCAGCAGCTTGGACACCTCCTACAATGAGCAGTTCTTC
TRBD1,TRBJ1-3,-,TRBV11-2,CASSLAGGAGNTIYF,TGTGCCAGCAGCTTAGCAGGGGGCGCAGGAAACACCATATATTTT
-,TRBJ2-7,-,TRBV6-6,CASSYFGGSYEQYF,TGTGCCAGCAGTTACTTCGGGGGTTCCTACGAGCAGTACTTC